Reported below is one TCR beta chain. Its antigen is currently unknown. The record originates from a study of cytomegalovirus exposure and HLA in healthy donors. Study-wide points: A classifier reportedly called cytomegalovirus status with high sensitivity and specificity.

V was clipped by 7 bases and J by 7 bases; unmatched bases: 13. Germline V gene sequence: CDR1 SQVTM, CDR2 ANQGSEA. The CDR3 has 13 residues. 13 Jbeta primers and 60 Vbeta primers were used for the PCR. The protocol was immunoSEQ multiplex PCR, while the TCRdb copy is restricted to in-frame clones and leaves out a portion. Its table records 200,000 to 250,000 clones. The chain couples TRBV29-1 to TRBJ2-7; 7 bases align to TRBD1. The source material was PBMCs. This sequence originates from a woman in her twenties or thirties in good health and CMV-seropositive. The CDR3 nucleotides read TGCAGCGCCGGGCAATACAGGGGTGAAGAGCAGTACTTC. It codes for CSAGQYRGEEQYF.